The 15 T cell receptor beta chains given below trace back to one sample, sequenced in a study of blood T cell repertoires in COVID-19. Produced via immunoSEQ multiplex PCR; TCRdb's table is partial and in-frame only. Of about 310,000 clones in the sample, around 84% are singletons; the top ten hold 1% to 1.5%. The specimen was peripheral blood. All receptors come from a man between 65 and 79 years old with acute or convalescent COVID-19.

Points on this clone: At the DNA level, this CDR3 is encoded by other sequences in the same sample as well. The chain combines TRBV29-1 with TRBJ2-5; 9 bases match TRBD2. The CDR3 length is 12 residues. With V trimmed by 4 bases and J by 5 bases, 2 bases remained unmatched. Germline loops: CDR1 SQVTM, CDR2 ANQGSEA. The DNA of the CDR3 is TGCAGCGTTGTGAGCGGGAGGGAGACCCAGTACTTC. The encoded protein is CSVVSGRETQYF. The variable domain in full, completed from reference TRBV29-1 and TRBJ2-5, reads SAVISQKPSRDICQRGTSLTIQCQVDSQVTMMFWYRQQPGQSLTLIATANQGSEATYESGFVIDKFPISRPNLTFSTLTVSNMSPEDSSIYLCSVVSGRETQYFGPGTRLLVL.

The chain recombines TRBV2 with TRBJ1-2, with D uncertain. The CDR3 covers 13 residues. The germline CDR1 and CDR2 sequences are SNHLY and FYNNEI. Trimming cost V 2 bases and J 2 bases, with 6 bases left between them. The chain's CDR3 is CASSESGNYGYTF. The CDR3 nucleotides read TGTGCCAGCAGTGAATCGGGAAACTATGGCTACACCTTC. The full variable domain, in which reference TRBV2 and TRBJ1-2 provide the parts outside the CDR3, is EPEVTQTPSHQVTQMGQEVILRCVPISNHLYFYWYRQILGQKVEFLVSFYNNEISEKSEIFDDQFSVERPDGSNFTLKIRSTKLEDSAMYFCASSESGNYGYTFGSGTRLTVV.

Here the CDR3 reads CAWSVSGYEQFF. CDR3 nucleotides: TGTGCCTGGAGTGTATCGGGGTATGAGCAGTTCTTC. The genes are TRBV30 and TRBJ2-1, with a weak D call TRBD2 (5 bases). Germline V gene lookup returns CDR1 GTSNPN and CDR2 SVGIG (reference sequence). The CDR3 length is 12 residues. Trimming shortened V by 0 bases and J by 8 bases, and 8 bases separated the two germline ends.

A few counts support this clone. The chain joins TRBV12-3 or TRBV12-4 to TRBJ1-2, with a weak D call TRBD1 (5 bases). The V end lost 7 bases, the J end lost 7 bases, and 13 bases lay between the germline ends. This CDR3 spans 12 amino acids. The CDR3 DNA is TGTGCCAGCAATTGGGGGGGAGGTGGCTACACCTTC. Its protein is CASNWGGGGYTF.

For the CDR3, the DNA is TGTGCCATCAGGGGACAGCTGGCGAACACTGAAGCTTTCTTT. Residues: CAIRGQLANTEAFF. The rearrangement links TRBV10-3 to TRBJ1-1, with 7 bases identical to TRBD1. The CDR3 is 14 residues long. The germline V gene encodes CDR1 ENHRY and CDR2 SYGVKD. Losses at the gene ends were 6 bases for V and 1 base for J; bases not matched to a gene: 5.

The CDR3 nucleotides are TGTGCCAGCAGCTTGTCGGGGGCAACTAATGAAAAACTGTTTTTT. It specifies CASSLSGATNEKLFF. V usage is TRBV5-4 and J usage is TRBJ1-4, with a weak D call TRBD1 (5 bases). Trimming took 1 base from V and 0 from J, leaving 7 bases between them. The CDR3 contains 15 residues. CDR1 is SGHNT and CDR2 is YYREEE in the germline V gene (reference sequence).

The chain links TRBV6-5 to TRBJ1-2; a weak D match, TRBD1 (6 bases). The germline V gene encodes CDR1 MNHEY and CDR2 SVGAGI. CDR3 length: 14 residues. Between the trimmed V and J ends, which lost 7 bases and 4 bases, there was a span of 16 bases. As DNA, the CDR3 is TGTGCCAGCACAGACAGGATAATCTCCTATGGCTACACCTTC. It codes for CASTDRIISYGYTF.

This clone was detected only once. This chain uses TRBV6-5 with TRBJ2-3, with D possibly TRBD2 on 5 matching bases. The CDR3 totals 14 residues. Between the trimmed V and J ends, which lost 0 bases and 5 bases, there was a span of 9 bases. Germline V lookup: CDR1 MNHEY, CDR2 SVGAGI. CDR3: CASSYSPSQDTQYF. In DNA form, the CDR3 reads TGTGCCAGCAGTTACTCGCCTAGCCAAGATACGCAGTATTTT.

The chain is built from TRBV12-3 or TRBV12-4 and TRBJ2-1; a weak D match, TRBD1 (6 bases). This CDR3 contains 13 residues. V was trimmed by 1 base and J by 8 bases, leaving 9 bases between them. CDR3 coding DNA: TGTGCCAGCAGTTTAGACAGGGCCGATGAGCAGTTCTTC. This translates into CASSLDRADEQFF.

V usage is TRBV11-2 and J usage is TRBJ2-3; D is perhaps TRBD2 (6 bases). V shed 4 bases and J shed 2 bases, with 22 bases lying between them. CDR3 length equals 18 residues. CDR1 and CDR2 from the germline V gene are SGHAT and FQNNGV. The CDR3 reads CASSSTDHGRGFTDTQYF. CDR3 nucleotide sequence: TGTGCCAGCAGCTCAACCGACCACGGACGGGGGTTCACAGATACGCAGTATTTT.

CDR3: CASSTQGSGANVLTF. CDR3 coding DNA: TGTGCCAGTAGTACACAGGGGTCTGGGGCCAACGTCCTGACTTTC. The rearrangement links TRBV19 to TRBJ2-6; 7 bases line up with TRBD1. Germline V lookup: CDR1 LNHDA, CDR2 SQIVND (reference sequence). Trimming took 4 bases from V and 1 from J; bases not matched to a gene: 1. This CDR3 spans 15 amino acids.

DNA of the CDR3: TGTGCCAGCAGCGTAGAGCTGGGGCATAGGGGCACAGATACGCAGTATTTT. Translating gives CASSVELGHRGTDTQYF. The genes are TRBV9 and TRBJ2-3, with a tentative D call TRBD1 (5 bases). The CDR3 runs 17 residues. Germline V gene data show CDR1 as SGDLS and CDR2 as YYNGEE. V lost 0 bases and J 1 base, leaving 15 bases between the germline ends.

The rearrangement uses TRBV5-1 and TRBJ2-3, with a weak D call TRBD2 (5 bases). The CDR3 is 16 amino acids. V was cut by 4 bases and J by 1 base, with 16 bases left in between. CDR1 is SGHRS, CDR2 YFSETQ, per germline. The CDR3 DNA sequence: TGCGCCAGCAGCGTTGCCGGGAATTGGGGCACAGATACGCAGTATTTT. As protein: CASSVAGNWGTDTQYF.

The V gene is TRBV2, the J gene TRBJ2-3; tentatively, D is TRBD1 (6 bases). V was cut by 3 bases and J by 4 bases, with 23 bases left in between. Germline CDR1 and CDR2: SNHLY and FYNNEI. This CDR3 has 18 amino acids. In DNA, the CDR3 is TGTGCCAGCAGTGATAATAGATTGGGGGCTTTGGTCCCAGATACGCAGTATTTT. Translated, it gives CASSDNRLGALVPDTQYF.

The rearrangement joins TRBV7-2 to TRBJ2-7; 8 bases match TRBD1. V shed 5 bases and J 2 bases; nucleotides not matched to a gene: 5. The CDR3 totals 14 residues. Germline V gene sequence: CDR1 SGHTA, CDR2 FQGNSA. The CDR3 reads CASSARTGTYEQYF. The CDR3, as DNA: TGTGCCAGCAGCGCCCGGACAGGGACCTACGAGCAGTACTTC.